The rows below give T cell receptor beta chains drawn from one sample of a study of response to subunit inactivated influenza vaccine. TCRdb re-derived calls from the RT-PCR reads in MiXCR, one entry per CDR3 protein. The sample has around 200,000 distinct CDR3 sequences, around 14% seen once. This sample comprised CD8+ T cells sorted from PBMCs, obtained 4 to 6 days after vaccination. The source is a man aged 45-65 years who received an inactivated influenza vaccine. Each CDR3 is given with its conserved first and last residue. The order of the fields is J gene, V gene, D gene, clone size, CDR3 protein, CDR3 DNA. The D gene is left open where the match is weak. Size is stated for part of the rows, as once, few or many counts, or as a class when the clone is expanded.

j_gene: TRBJ1-2
v_gene: TRBV28
d_gene: TRBD1
abundance: few
CDR3aa: CASRPGQSYYGYTF
CDR3nt: TGTGCCAGCAGGCCGGGACAGTCATACTATGGCTACACCTTC

j_gene: TRBJ2-5
v_gene: TRBV28
d_gene: TRBD2
abundance: .
CDR3aa: CASSPSLAGVQETQYF
CDR3nt: TGTGCCAGCAGTCCTTCCTTAGCGGGGGTCCAAGAGACCCAGTACTTC

j_gene: TRBJ2-1
v_gene: TRBV29-1
d_gene: .
abundance: .
CDR3aa: CSVDEDGLPHNEQFF
CDR3nt: TGCAGCGTTGACGAGGATGGGCTTCCTCACAATGAGCAGTTCTTC

j_gene: TRBJ2-7
v_gene: TRBV15
d_gene: .
abundance: .
CDR3aa: CATSQSRGSYEQYF
CDR3nt: TGTGCCACCAGCCAATCTAGGGGCTCCTACGAGCAGTACTTC

j_gene: TRBJ2-1
v_gene: TRBV12-3/TRBV12-4
d_gene: TRBD1
abundance: many
CDR3aa: CASSGRGRNEQFF
CDR3nt: TGTGCCAGCAGTGGCAGGGGGCGGAATGAGCAGTTCTTC

j_gene: TRBJ2-1
v_gene: TRBV7-6
d_gene: .
abundance: .
CDR3aa: CASSPRTGQSNEQFF
CDR3nt: TGTGCCAGCAGCCCTCGTACTGGACAGTCCAATGAGCAGTTCTTC

j_gene: TRBJ2-2
v_gene: TRBV7-2
d_gene: .
abundance: .
CDR3aa: CASSLLSGGYGELFF
CDR3nt: TGTGCCAGCAGCTTATTATCGGGGGGCTATGGGGAGCTGTTTTTT

j_gene: TRBJ2-1
v_gene: TRBV5-4
d_gene: TRBD2
abundance: few
CDR3aa: CASSPSGGGGSNEQFF
CDR3nt: TGTGCCAGCAGCCCAAGTGGGGGGGGAGGATCGAATGAGCAGTTCTTC

j_gene: TRBJ2-1
v_gene: TRBV29-1
d_gene: TRBD2
abundance: .
CDR3aa: CSVGLAGGLNEQFF
CDR3nt: TGCAGCGTCGGACTAGCGGGAGGATTAAATGAGCAGTTCTTC

j_gene: TRBJ1-5
v_gene: TRBV10-3
d_gene: TRBD1
abundance: many
CDR3aa: CAISESSRGPNQPQHF
CDR3nt: TGTGCCATCAGTGAGTCGTCCAGGGGGCCCAATCAGCCCCAGCATTTT

j_gene: TRBJ2-3
v_gene: TRBV24-1
d_gene: .
abundance: few
CDR3aa: CATSDGSLADTQYF
CDR3nt: TGTGCCACCAGTGACGGCAGTCTGGCAGATACGCAGTATTTT

j_gene: TRBJ2-7
v_gene: TRBV27
d_gene: TRBD1
abundance: .
CDR3aa: CASSSGTAISYEQYF
CDR3nt: TGTGCCAGCAGTTCCGGGACAGCCATCTCCTACGAGCAGTACTTC

j_gene: TRBJ2-3
v_gene: TRBV7-9
d_gene: TRBD2
abundance: .
CDR3aa: CASSLGLAGALTDTQYF
CDR3nt: TGTGCCAGCAGCTTAGGGCTAGCGGGGGCGCTCACAGATACGCAGTATTTT

j_gene: TRBJ2-3
v_gene: TRBV4-3
d_gene: .
abundance: few
CDR3aa: CASSQDRREGRDTQYF
CDR3nt: TGCGCCAGCAGCCAAGATCGCAGGGAAGGAAGGGATACGCAGTATTTT

j_gene: TRBJ1-1
v_gene: TRBV19
d_gene: .
abundance: .
CDR3aa: CASSIRWEAERDTEAFF
CDR3nt: TGTGCCAGTAGTATCCGATGGGAGGCAGAAAGGGACACTGAAGCTTTCTTT

j_gene: TRBJ2-4
v_gene: TRBV7-3
d_gene: .
abundance: .
CDR3aa: CASSPGPWDIQYF
CDR3nt: TGTGCCAGCAGCCCGGGACCTTGGGACATTCAGTACTTC

j_gene: TRBJ2-3
v_gene: TRBV5-1
d_gene: TRBD2
abundance: .
CDR3aa: CASSSGRLADRTDTQYF
CDR3nt: TGCGCCAGCAGCTCAGGGAGACTAGCGGATCGCACAGATACGCAGTATTTT

j_gene: TRBJ2-1
v_gene: TRBV20-1
d_gene: TRBD2
abundance: .
CDR3aa: CSAKSGSSYNEQFF
CDR3nt: TGCAGTGCTAAAAGCGGGAGCTCCTACAATGAGCAGTTCTTC

j_gene: TRBJ1-5
v_gene: TRBV5-6
d_gene: .
abundance: few
CDR3aa: CASSFTGDNQPQHF
CDR3nt: TGTGCCAGCAGCTTCACAGGTGACAATCAGCCCCAGCATTTT

j_gene: TRBJ2-5
v_gene: TRBV12-3/TRBV12-4
d_gene: TRBD1
abundance: .
CDR3aa: CASSLGTGLQETQYF
CDR3nt: TGTGCCAGCAGTTTAGGGACAGGGTTACAAGAGACCCAGTACTTC

j_gene: TRBJ1-1
v_gene: TRBV20-1
d_gene: .
abundance: .
CDR3aa: CSASRLLGAEVFF
CDR3nt: TGCAGTGCTAGTCGTCTTTTGGGCGCTGAAGTTTTCTTT

j_gene: TRBJ2-3
v_gene: TRBV12-3/TRBV12-4
d_gene: .
abundance: few
CDR3aa: CASTATLGAFRADTQYF
CDR3nt: TGTGCCAGCACAGCTACCCTCGGAGCGTTTCGGGCAGATACGCAGTATTTT

j_gene: TRBJ1-1
v_gene: TRBV20-1
d_gene: TRBD1
abundance: .
CDR3aa: CSALPWDRVYTEAFF
CDR3nt: TGCAGTGCTCTTCCGTGGGACAGGGTATACACTGAAGCTTTCTTT

j_gene: TRBJ2-1
v_gene: TRBV5-5
d_gene: .
abundance: many
CDR3aa: CASSETGPFFLDEQFF
CDR3nt: TGTGCCAGCAGCGAAACAGGGCCCTTCTTTTTGGATGAGCAGTTCTTC

j_gene: TRBJ2-7
v_gene: TRBV12-3/TRBV12-4
d_gene: TRBD1
abundance: many
CDR3aa: CASSSPGTGKYEQYF
CDR3nt: TGTGCCAGCAGTTCCCCTGGGACAGGGAAGTACGAGCAGTACTTC

j_gene: TRBJ2-7
v_gene: TRBV15
d_gene: .
abundance: .
CDR3aa: CATSRDRNQAYEQYF
CDR3nt: TGTGCCACCAGCAGAGATAGGAATCAGGCCTACGAGCAGTACTTC

j_gene: TRBJ2-6
v_gene: TRBV6-2/TRBV6-3
d_gene: .
abundance: few
CDR3aa: CASSYQRRTSGANVLTF
CDR3nt: TGTGCCAGCAGTTACCAGAGGAGAACATCAGGGGCCAACGTCCTGACTTTC

j_gene: TRBJ2-1
v_gene: TRBV11-2
d_gene: .
abundance: large
CDR3aa: CASSSYRDSVNEQFF
CDR3nt: TGTGCCAGCAGCTCATACCGGGACTCCGTCAATGAGCAGTTCTTC

j_gene: TRBJ2-3
v_gene: TRBV20-1
d_gene: TRBD1
abundance: few
CDR3aa: CSANPTGQATSTDTQYF
CDR3nt: TGCAGTGCCAATCCTACCGGACAGGCCACTAGCACAGATACGCAGTATTTT

j_gene: TRBJ2-3
v_gene: TRBV12-3/TRBV12-4
d_gene: .
abundance: .
CDR3aa: CASSLRGGTDTQYF
CDR3nt: TGTGCCAGCAGTCTCAGGGGAGGCACAGATACGCAGTATTTT

j_gene: TRBJ2-7
v_gene: TRBV12-3/TRBV12-4
d_gene: .
abundance: .
CDR3aa: CASSFYPGNYEQYF
CDR3nt: TGTGCCAGCAGTTTCTATCCGGGGAATTACGAGCAGTACTTC

j_gene: TRBJ2-1
v_gene: TRBV30
d_gene: .
abundance: few
CDR3aa: CAWRTDNEQFF
CDR3nt: TGTGCCTGGAGAACAGACAATGAGCAGTTCTTC